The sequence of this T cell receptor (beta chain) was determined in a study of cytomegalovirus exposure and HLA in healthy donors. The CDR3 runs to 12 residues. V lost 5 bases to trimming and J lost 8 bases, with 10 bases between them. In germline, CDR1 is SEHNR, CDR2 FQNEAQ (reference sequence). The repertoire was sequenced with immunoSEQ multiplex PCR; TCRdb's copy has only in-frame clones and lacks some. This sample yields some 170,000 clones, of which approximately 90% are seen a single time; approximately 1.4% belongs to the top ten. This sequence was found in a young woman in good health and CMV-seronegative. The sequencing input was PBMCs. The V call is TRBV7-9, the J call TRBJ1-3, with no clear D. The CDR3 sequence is CASSTDWDTIYF. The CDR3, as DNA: TGTGCCAGCAGCACGGACTGGGACACCATATATTTT.